This T cell receptor (beta chain) came from a study of blood T cell repertoires in COVID-19. In the study overall: COVID-19 samples collected from the United States, Italy and Spain covered acute and convalescent phases. Sample material is recorded as cDNA or gDNA derived from T cells, B-cell-depleted T cells, or PBMCs.

The authors' processing: Reference gene primer amplification gave estimated nucleated cell counts. Some clones are missing from TCRdb's copy, which holds only in-frame ones; the method was immunoSEQ multiplex PCR. V, J and clone size derive from that table, while D and trimming were established from the DNA sequence. The sample lists some 100,000 clones; just under 85% were seen once. This sequence originates from a man aged 45-65 years with active or convalescent COVID-19. Sequencing input: peripheral blood.

The CDR3 sequence: CASSLGPGEYDTEAFF. The CDR3 nucleotides read TGTGCCAGCAGCTTAGGACCGGGGGAGTATGACACTGAAGCTTTCTTT. The rearrangement links TRBV11-3 to TRBJ1-1; a weak D match, TRBD1 (5 bases). The CDR3 has 16 amino acids. V was cut by 1 base and J by 3 bases, with 15 bases left in between. Germline CDR1 SGHNT, CDR2 YENEEA.